The 29 T cell receptor beta chains listed next were all sequenced from one sample in a study of graft-versus-host responses after intestinal transplantation. TCRdb keeps only in-frame clones here, not all; method: immunoSEQ multiplex PCR. In the table there are 3,500 to 4,500 clones, 20% to 25% of which are singletons. The sequences come from alloreactive CD4+ T cells from a mixed lymphocyte reaction culture, collected before transplantation. Subset reported: CFSE-low proliferating T cells sorted from roughly six-day pre-transplant mixed lymphocyte reaction (GvH or HvG direction). These receptors came from a human patient who was an organ donor for intestinal transplantation.

This clone was observed a handful of times. For the CDR3, the DNA is TGTGCCAGCAGTGCCGTACTCTCAATTAACTATGGCTACACCTTC. This translates into CASSAVLSINYGYTF. The chain has TRBV6-5 and TRBJ1-2; D gene uncertain. V lost 5 bases and J 1 base, leaving 14 bases between the germline ends. This CDR3 comprises 15 residues. Germline V gene sequence: CDR1 MNHEY, CDR2 SVGAGI.

This clone is medium-sized in the sample. The chain employs TRBV29-1 and TRBJ2-1, with D uncertain. In germline, CDR1 is SQVTM, CDR2 ANQGSEA. This CDR3 spans 14 amino acids. Trimming took 4 bases from V and 12 from J, leaving 22 bases between them. The CDR3 sequence is CSVVPQYVQSGQFF. CDR3 nucleotides: TGCAGCGTTGTACCACAGTATGTCCAATCTGGGCAGTTCTTC.

This clone was counted a single time. The CDR3 DNA reads TGTGCCAGCAGTCAGTCGGGAGGGAGGGGGCTGAATGGCTACACCTTC. Its protein is CASSQSGGRGLNGYTF. This chain links TRBV28 with TRBJ1-2, with 7 positions matching TRBD1. Germline CDR1 MDHEN, CDR2 SYDVKM. Trimming took 5 bases from V and 6 from J; bases not matched to a gene: 15. The CDR3 totals 16 residues.

This clone is medium-sized (0.01 to 0.1%) within its sample. The chain employs TRBV27 and TRBJ2-3; D perhaps matches TRBD1 (5 bases). The CDR3 is made up of 14 amino acids. V lost 3 bases and J 2 bases, leaving 9 bases between the germline ends. Germline V gene data show CDR1 as MNHEY and CDR2 as SMNVEV (reference sequence). CDR3 residues: CASSLDTFTDTQYF. The CDR3 DNA reads TGTGCCAGCAGTTTGGACACTTTCACAGATACGCAGTATTTT.

This clone turned up a few times. J is TRBJ2-1 and V is TRBV4-2, with TRBD2 matching over 15 bases. Germline V CDR1 and CDR2: LGHNA, YNFKEQ. J lost 5 bases, V lost 4 bases, and 9 bases had no gene match. The CDR3 has 18 amino acids. The CDR3 is CASSRRTSGGASDNEQFF. The CDR3 DNA reads as TGTGCCAGCAGCCGCCGGACTAGCGGGGGGGCCTCGGACAATGAGCAGTTCTTC.

By frequency in the sample, this clone is medium-sized. The J gene is TRBJ2-2, the V gene TRBV6-6; TRBD2 agrees at 10 bases. This CDR3 is built from 16 residues. The germline gives CDR1 MNHNY, CDR2 SVGAGI (reference sequence). V lost 1 base, J lost 5 bases, and 4 bases stayed unmatched. CDR3 coding DNA: TGTGCCAGCAGTTACTTGAGCGGGGGGGGAACCGGGGAGCTGTTTTTT. This gives the protein CASSYLSGGGTGELFF.

The gene calls are TRBV19 and TRBJ2-3, with D unclear. CDR3 length: 14 amino acids. V lost 4 bases, J lost 0 bases, and 8 bases lay in between. CDR1 LNHDA and CDR2 SQIVND come from the germline V gene (reference sequence). CDR3 sequence (DNA): TGTGCCAGTAGTACTCTAGGTAGCACAGATACGCAGTATTTT. Translated, it gives CASSTLGSTDTQYF. Supplemented by reference TRBV19 and TRBJ2-3, the full variable domain reads DGGITQSPKYLFRKEGQNVTLSCEQNLNHDAMYWYRQDPGQGLRLIYYSQIVNDFQKGDIAEGYSVSREKKESFPLTVTSAQKNPTAFYLCASSTLGSTDTQYFGPGTRLTVL.

This clone was seen ten or more times. The rearrangement joins TRBV5-5 to TRBJ2-2, with TRBD1 matching over 12 bases. J lost 4 bases, V lost 0 bases, and 10 bases had no gene match. CDR3 length: 19 residues. CDR1 and CDR2 from the germline V gene are SGHKS and YYEKEE (reference sequence). For the CDR3, the DNA is TGTGCCAGCAGCTTGGACCGGGACAGGGGGCTTTTGGTCACCGGGGAGCTGTTTTTT. Translated: CASSLDRDRGLLVTGELFF.

This rearrangement joins TRBV11-3 to TRBJ2-3; 9 nucleotides line up with TRBD2. The CDR3 loop spans 15 amino acids. Germline CDR1 reads SGHNT; CDR2 reads YENEEA. V dropped 4 bases and J dropped 2; count of bases not matched to a gene: 4. The CDR3 is CASSSGLANTDTQYF. As DNA, the CDR3 is TGTGCCAGCAGCTCGGGACTAGCAAACACAGATACGCAGTATTTT.

The chain combines TRBV7-8 with TRBJ2-5; D unclear. Per germline, CDR1 SGHVS and CDR2 FQNEAQ. V was clipped by 2 bases and J by 4 bases, with 8 bases between them. The CDR3 has 13 residues. This CDR3 is CASSLQVRETQYF. The CDR3 DNA sequence: TGTGCCAGCAGCTTACAGGTTCGAGAGACCCAGTACTTC.

This rearrangement joins TRBV7-9 to TRBJ1-2, with a possible D match to TRBD1 (6 bases). The CDR3 has 14 residues. The germline V gene encodes CDR1 SEHNR and CDR2 FQNEAQ (reference sequence). V lost 1 base and J lost 0, with 6 bases in between. The CDR3 DNA reads TGTGCCAGCAGCTTAGGGACAGCTAACTATGGCTACACCTTC. Amino acids: CASSLGTANYGYTF.

This clone has just a few counts. This sequence joins TRBV6-6 and TRBJ2-2, with a weak D call TRBD2 (7 bases). Germline assignment: CDR1 MNHNY and CDR2 SVGAGI (reference sequence). V was cut by 1 base and J by 7 bases, with 13 bases left in between. The CDR3 extends over 15 amino acids. In DNA, the CDR3 is TGTGCCAGCAGTTACTGGGGGGGCCTAGTCGGGGAGCTGTTTTTT. This encodes CASSYWGGLVGELFF.

The chain joins TRBV7-9 to TRBJ2-7; the D gene is possibly TRBD1 (5 bases). The CDR3 is 13 amino acids. V was trimmed by 1 base and J by 6 bases, leaving 10 bases between them. Germline V gene lookup returns CDR1 SEHNR and CDR2 FQNEAQ (reference sequence). The CDR3 DNA follows: TGTGCCAGCAGCTTAGGGGTGGGGCGCGAGCAGTACGTC. Protein: CASSLGVGREQYV.

Sample share makes this clone large. The genes are TRBV10-1 and TRBJ2-7, with 9 bases identical to TRBD1. Germline lookup yields CDR1 WNHNN and CDR2 SYGVQD (reference sequence). The J segment lost 3 bases and the V segment lost 8 bases, leaving 5 bases of the junction unmatched. This CDR3 has 13 residues. Here the CDR3 DNA reads TGCGCCAGCTCCCGGGACAGGGTCTACGAGCAGTACGTC. This sequence encodes CASSRDRVYEQYV.

This clone appeared a few times. The rearrangement joins TRBV18 to TRBJ1-6; weak D call: TRBD1 (6 bases). The CDR3 sequence is 14 residues long. V lost 6 bases, J lost 5 bases, and 11 bases lay in between. Germline V gene data show CDR1 as KGHSH and CDR2 as LQKENI. The CDR3 is CASSSRQDNSPLHF. The CDR3 bases are TGTGCCAGCTCTTCACGACAGGATAATTCACCCCTCCACTTT. The full variable domain, its missing parts supplied by reference TRBV18 and TRBJ1-6, is NAGVMQNPRHLVRRRGQEARLRCSPMKGHSHVYWYRQLPEEGLKFMVYLQKENIIDESGMPKERFSAEFPKEGPSILRIQQVVRGDSAAYFCASSSRQDNSPLHFGNGTRLTVT.

The chain links TRBV5-1 to TRBJ2-5; 10 bases fit TRBD2. Germline CDR1 is SGHRS and CDR2 is YFSETQ. J was trimmed by 5 bases and V by 6 bases; bases with no gene match: 7. This CDR3 has 14 residues. The CDR3 reads CASTAGTSAETQYF. CDR3 nucleotide sequence: TGCGCCAGCACCGCCGGGACTAGCGCGGAGACCCAGTACTTC.

This clone is medium-sized (0.01 to 0.1%) in the sample. The chain joins TRBV10-1 to TRBJ2-7, with a possible D match to TRBD1 (6 bases). The CDR3 consists of 14 residues. V gave up 10 bases and J gave up 6 bases, with 22 bases separating them. Germline CDR1 reads WNHNN; CDR2 reads SYGVQD (reference sequence). The CDR3 DNA follows: TGCGCCATTTCGCCAACGGGACAACCTACCGAGCAGTACGTC. Its protein product is CAISPTGQPTEQYV.

This clone was seen a few times. The rearrangement joins TRBV5-4 to TRBJ2-1; D remains unclear. V was clipped by 4 bases and J by 0 bases, with 17 bases between them. This CDR3 region has 17 residues. Germline values: CDR1 SGHNT, CDR2 YYREEE (reference sequence). CDR3 coding DNA: TGTGCCAGCAGCCCTATCCAACAGTCCAGCTCCTACAATGAGCAGTTCTTC. Translation gives CASSPIQQSSSYNEQFF.

This chain uses TRBV6-5 with TRBJ1-1, with D possibly TRBD1 on 6 matching bases. The CDR3 has 14 amino acids. Per the germline V gene, CDR1 is MNHEY and CDR2 is SVGAGI. V was trimmed by 5 bases and J by 1 base, leaving 11 bases between them. The CDR3 DNA follows: TGTGCCAGCAGTCCAGGGACACAGAACACTGAAGCTTTCTTT. This codes for CASSPGTQNTEAFF.

This clone is classed as medium-sized (0.01 to 0.1%). The chain couples TRBV21-1 to TRBJ2-2; the D call of TRBD2 is as the table states it, not checked on the DNA. TRBV21-1 is described as a pseudogene. This CDR3 comprises 19 residues. CDR3 coding DNA: TGTGCCAGCAGCTCAAAGAGTCTACGGGAGGGCAAAGGCACCGGGGAGCTGTTTTTT. Translated, it gives CASSSKSLREGKGTGELFF.

There are a few counts of this clone. The chain carries TRBV27 and TRBJ2-3; the match to TRBD1 covers 9 bases. V dropped 8 bases and J dropped 3; count of bases not matched to a gene: 12. Germline CDR1 MNHEY, CDR2 SMNVEV (reference sequence). This CDR3 is built from 16 residues. The CDR3 nucleotides are TGTGCCAGCTCTTCCGGGACAGGGAAGTTGACAGATACGCAGTATTTT. Translated: CASSSGTGKLTDTQYF.

This clone showed up just a few times. The chain recombines TRBV27 with TRBJ2-3, with TRBD2 matching over 13 bases. V lost 1 base and J lost 6; bases outside the gene matches: 1. Looked up from germline, CDR1 is MNHEY and CDR2 is SMNVEV (reference sequence). The CDR3 length is 15 residues. The CDR3 reads CASSLLLAGGDTQYF. CDR3 bases: TGTGCCAGCAGTTTATTACTAGCGGGGGGGGATACGCAGTATTTT.

V and J are TRBV5-1 and TRBJ1-3; D possibly corresponds to TRBD1 (5 bases). From germline, CDR1 is SGHRS and CDR2 YFSETQ. The CDR3 totals 14 residues. Trimming pared 4 bases from V and 4 bases from J, leaving 12 bases between. CDR3 sequence reads: CASSPGGAGNTIYF. In DNA form, the CDR3 reads TGCGCCAGCAGCCCTGGCGGGGCGGGAAACACCATATATTTT.

The chain recombines TRBV11-2 with TRBJ2-1; a weak D match, TRBD1 (6 bases). Trimming took off 5 bases at V and 6 bases at J, with 11 bases between the two ends. Germline V gene lookup returns CDR1 SGHAT and CDR2 FQNNGV. This CDR3 contains 13 residues. The CDR3 bases are TGTGCCAGCAGCAAGGGGGTTTTCAATGAGCAGTTCTTC. This sequence encodes CASSKGVFNEQFF.

This chain uses TRBV6-5 with TRBJ2-3, with TRBD1 matching over 11 bases. Germline V gene sequence: CDR1 MNHEY, CDR2 SVGAGI. The CDR3 consists of 15 residues. The trim removed 5 bases at V and 8 bases at J, leaving 9 bases unmatched. This chain's CDR3 is CASSPRDRGLGTQYF. CDR3 sequence (DNA): TGTGCCAGCAGTCCCCGGGACAGGGGGTTAGGTACGCAGTATTTT.

This clone was seen only a few times. The chain joins TRBV19 to TRBJ2-2; possible D gene TRBD1, 6 bases. The CDR3 is 15 amino acids. Trimming took 6 bases from V and 4 from J, leaving 15 bases between them. Germline lookup yields CDR1 LNHDA and CDR2 SQIVND (reference sequence). The CDR3 DNA follows: TGTGCCAGTAGGTTGCAGGGGTTGGGCACCGGGGAGCTGTTTTTT. It codes for CASRLQGLGTGELFF.

Judged by abundance, this clone is medium-sized. V and J are TRBV5-1 and TRBJ2-1; the D gene is possibly TRBD2 (6 bases). Trimming left V 0 bases short and J 6 bases short, with 10 bases between. Germline V lookup: CDR1 SGHRS, CDR2 YFSETQ. The CDR3 runs 14 residues. For the CDR3, the DNA is TGCGCCAGCAGCTTGGGGGACTTGAGCAATGAGCAGTTCTTC. This codes for CASSLGDLSNEQFF.

The chain couples TRBV6-5 to TRBJ2-4; maybe TRBD1 (6 bases). Germline loops: CDR1 MNHEY, CDR2 SVGAGI. The CDR3 totals 15 residues. V was shortened by 6 bases and J by 4 bases, with 16 bases between the two germline ends. DNA of the CDR3: TGTGCCAGCAGCCCTCTGGGGGCGGATAAAAACATTCAGTACTTC. As protein: CASSPLGADKNIQYF.

This clone was counted between two and nine times. The chain employs TRBV19 and TRBJ1-1; D is undetermined. Germline V gene lookup returns CDR1 LNHDA and CDR2 SQIVND (reference sequence). The ends were cut back, 3 bases at V and 2 bases at J, with 10 bases in the middle. This CDR3 is built from 14 residues. DNA for the CDR3: TGTGCCAGTAGTATTAACACACCCAACACTGAAGCTTTCTTT. Protein: CASSINTPNTEAFF.